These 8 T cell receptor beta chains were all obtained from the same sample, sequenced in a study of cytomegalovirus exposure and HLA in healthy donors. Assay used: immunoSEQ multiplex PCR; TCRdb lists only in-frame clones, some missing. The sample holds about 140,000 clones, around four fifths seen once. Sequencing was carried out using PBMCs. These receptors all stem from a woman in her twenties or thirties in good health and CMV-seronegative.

For the CDR3, the DNA is TGTGCCAGCTCATCCTCGACGGGGGGCGTCTACAATGAGCAGTTCTTC. Protein product: CASSSSTGGVYNEQFF. The chain employs TRBV18 and TRBJ2-1; possibly TRBD2 for D (7 bases). Germline V lookup: CDR1 KGHSH, CDR2 LQKENI. Trimming removed 5 bases at V and 3 bases at J, with 17 bases between. The CDR3 has 16 residues.

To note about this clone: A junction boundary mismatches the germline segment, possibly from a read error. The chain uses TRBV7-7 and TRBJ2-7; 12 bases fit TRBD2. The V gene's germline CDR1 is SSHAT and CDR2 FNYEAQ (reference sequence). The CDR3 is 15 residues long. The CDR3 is CASSLASGGAFEQYF. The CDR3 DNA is TGTGCTAGCAGCTTAGCTAGCGGGGGGGCCTTCGAGCAGTACTTC.

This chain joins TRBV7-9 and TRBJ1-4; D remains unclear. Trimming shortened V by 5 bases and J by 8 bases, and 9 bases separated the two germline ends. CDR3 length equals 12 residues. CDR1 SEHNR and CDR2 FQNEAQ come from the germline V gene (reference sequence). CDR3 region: CASSLTGEKLFF. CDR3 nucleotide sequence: TGTGCCAGCAGCCTAACGGGGGAAAAACTGTTTTTT.

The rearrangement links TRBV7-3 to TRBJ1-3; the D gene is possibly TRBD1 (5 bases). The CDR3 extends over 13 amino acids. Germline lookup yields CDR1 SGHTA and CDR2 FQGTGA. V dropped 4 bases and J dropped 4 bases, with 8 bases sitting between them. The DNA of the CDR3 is TGTGCCAGCAGCTCAGGGCGAGGAAACACCATATATTTT. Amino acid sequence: CASSSGRGNTIYF. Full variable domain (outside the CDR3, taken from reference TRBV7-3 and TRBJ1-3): GAGVSQTPSNKVTEKGKYVELRCDPISGHTALYWYRQSLGQGPEFLIYFQGTGAADDSGLPNDRFFAVRPEGSVSTLKIQRTERGDSAVYLCASSSGRGNTIYFGEGSWLTVV.

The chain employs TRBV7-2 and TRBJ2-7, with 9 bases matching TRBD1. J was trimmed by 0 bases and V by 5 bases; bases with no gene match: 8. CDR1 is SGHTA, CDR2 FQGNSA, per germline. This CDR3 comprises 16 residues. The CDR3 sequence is CASSAQQGARSYEQYF. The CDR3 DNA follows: TGTGCCAGCAGCGCCCAACAGGGGGCCCGCTCCTACGAGCAGTACTTC.

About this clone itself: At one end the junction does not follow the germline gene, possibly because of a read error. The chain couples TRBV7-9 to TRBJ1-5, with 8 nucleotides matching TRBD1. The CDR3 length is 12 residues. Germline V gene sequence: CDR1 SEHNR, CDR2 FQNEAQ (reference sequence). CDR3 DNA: TGTGCCAGCTCCAGCCAGGACAGGGACGTGGATTTT. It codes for CASSSQDRDVDF.

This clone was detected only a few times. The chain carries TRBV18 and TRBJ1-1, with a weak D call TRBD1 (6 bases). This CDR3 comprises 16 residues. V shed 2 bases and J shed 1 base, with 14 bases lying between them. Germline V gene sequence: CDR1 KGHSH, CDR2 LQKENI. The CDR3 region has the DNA TGTGCCAGCTCACCAGAGGACAGATATAAGAACACTGAAGCTTTCTTT. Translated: CASSPEDRYKNTEAFF. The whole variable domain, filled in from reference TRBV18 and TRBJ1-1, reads NAGVMQNPRHLVRRRGQEARLRCSPMKGHSHVYWYRQLPEEGLKFMVYLQKENIIDESGMPKERFSAEFPKEGPSILRIQQVVRGDSAAYFCASSPEDRYKNTEAFFGQGTRLTVV.

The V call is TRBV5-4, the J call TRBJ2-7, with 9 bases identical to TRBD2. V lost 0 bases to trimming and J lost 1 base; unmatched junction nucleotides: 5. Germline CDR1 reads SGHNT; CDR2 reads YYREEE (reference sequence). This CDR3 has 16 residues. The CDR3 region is CASSLEDSGGSYEQYF. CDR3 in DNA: TGTGCCAGCAGCTTGGAGGATAGCGGGGGTTCCTACGAGCAGTACTTC. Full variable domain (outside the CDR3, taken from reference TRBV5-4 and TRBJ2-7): ETGVTQSPTHLIKTRGQQVTLRCSSQSGHNTVSWYQQALGQGPQFIFQYYREEENGRGNFPPRFSGLQFPNYSSELNVNALELDDSALYLCASSLEDSGGSYEQYFGPGTRLTVT.